The 16 T cell receptor beta chains in this list originate from one sample, sequenced in a study of cytomegalovirus exposure and HLA in healthy donors. The PCR was carried out with 60 Vbeta primers and 13 Jbeta primers. TCRdb keeps only in-frame clones here, not all; method: immunoSEQ multiplex PCR. The sample has 150,000 to 200,000 clones, around 68% seen once; the top ten hold less than 1.5%. Sequencing input: PBMCs. All receptors come from a man aged 50 to 60 in good health and CMV-seronegative.

In regard to this clone: This same CDR3 is encoded by further DNA sequences in the sample. V usage is TRBV28 and J usage is TRBJ1-6, with TRBD1 as a possible D gene (6 bases). The V and J ends lost 6 bases and 0 bases respectively, with 15 bases between them. Germline CDR1 is MDHEN and CDR2 is SYDVKM. The CDR3 length is 17 residues. CDR3 protein: CASRLDSFSSYNSPLHF. The CDR3 region has the DNA TGTGCCAGCAGGTTGGACAGCTTTAGCTCCTATAATTCACCCCTCCACTTT.

The chain joins TRBV29-1 to TRBJ2-1, with TRBD2 as a possible D gene (7 bases). V was pared by 2 bases and J by 7 bases, with 18 bases between. This CDR3 comprises 15 residues. Germline assignment: CDR1 SQVTM and CDR2 ANQGSEA. In DNA form, the CDR3 reads TGCAGCGTTGAACAATGGGGGGGCCGGGAGAATGAGCAGTTCTTC. Translated, it gives CSVEQWGGRENEQFF.

The rearrangement joins TRBV10-3 to TRBJ2-2, with D possibly being TRBD2 (6 bases). Germline V gives CDR1 ENHRY, CDR2 SYGVKD. The CDR3 has 15 residues. V shed 3 bases and J shed 3 bases, with 11 bases lying between them. In DNA, the CDR3 is TGTGCCATCAGTGACCGGGAGAAGTACACCGGGGAGCTGTTTTTT. Its protein product is CAISDREKYTGELFF.

The chain employs TRBV11-2 and TRBJ2-3; no reliable D call. Trimming cost V 3 bases and J 3 bases, with 13 bases left between them. CDR1 and CDR2 (germline): SGHAT, FQNNGV. CDR3 length: 15 amino acids. The CDR3 reads CASSLVRLLTDTQYF. The CDR3 bases are TGTGCCAGCAGCTTGGTTAGGCTACTAACAGATACGCAGTATTTT.

This chain links TRBV7-9 with TRBJ2-3, with TRBD2 matching over 13 bases. The V gene's germline CDR1 is SEHNR and CDR2 FQNEAQ (reference sequence). The V and J ends lost 5 bases and 2 bases, in that order; junction bases with no gene match: 7. The CDR3 length is 17 residues. The CDR3 DNA reads as TGTGCCAGCAGCCCCCGACTAGCGGGGGGCATCACAGATACGCAGTATTTT. Protein product: CASSPRLAGGITDTQYF.

DNA of the CDR3: TGTGCCAGCACCGGGGGACAGGTTGGAGAGCAGTACTTC. Its translation: CASTGGQVGEQYF. The V and J genes are TRBV5-5 and TRBJ2-7; 8 nucleotides agree with TRBD1. CDR1 and CDR2 from the germline V gene are SGHKS and YYEKEE (reference sequence). This CDR3 has 13 amino acids. The V segment lost 6 bases and the J segment 7 bases; nucleotides outside the gene matches: 9.

The rearrangement uses TRBV7-2 and TRBJ1-6; weak D call: TRBD1 (5 bases). The germline CDR1 and CDR2 sequences are SGHTA and FQGNSA. The CDR3 has 15 amino acids. Trimming stripped 1 base from V and 9 bases from J, with 13 bases between. CDR3 sequence: CASSLVGGQGSPLHF. The CDR3 DNA reads TGTGCCAGCAGCTTAGTGGGAGGGCAGGGTTCACCCCTCCACTTT. Full variable domain (outside the CDR3, taken from reference TRBV7-2 and TRBJ1-6): GAGVSQSPSNKVTEKGKDVELRCDPISGHTALYWYRQSLGQGLEFLIYFQGNSAPDKSGLPSDRFSAERTGGSVSTLTIQRTQQEDSAVYLCASSLVGGQGSPLHFGNGTRLTVT.

This clone was picked up one time. This chain uses TRBV10-3 with TRBJ2-5; 11 nucleotides match TRBD2. J gave up 6 bases and V 5 bases, and 5 bases lay outside the gene matches. The CDR3 sequence is 14 residues long. CDR1 and CDR2 (germline): ENHRY, SYGVKD. The CDR3 region is CAISSSGGEKTQYF. For the CDR3, the DNA is TGTGCCATCAGTAGTAGCGGGGGGGAAAAGACCCAGTACTTC.

The V call is TRBV7-2, the J call TRBJ2-7; 7 nucleotides agree with TRBD2. The CDR3 consists of 15 residues. Germline-derived CDR1 and CDR2 are SGHTA and FQGNSA. V was pared by 5 bases and J by 3 bases, with 10 bases of the junction left unmatched. The CDR3 reads CASSLQAGVSYEQYF. CDR3 nucleotide sequence: TGTGCCAGCAGCCTCCAGGCGGGGGTGAGCTACGAGCAGTACTTC.

The rearrangement uses TRBV7-6 and TRBJ2-7; perhaps TRBD1 as D (6 bases). CDR3 size: 14 residues. The V gene lost 5 bases and the J gene lost 3 bases, with 14 bases spanning the gap. Looked up from germline, CDR1 is SGHVS and CDR2 is FNYEAQ. Written as DNA, the CDR3 is TGTGCCAGCAGCCCTCGGACAGCTTACTACGAGCAGTACTTC. This translates into CASSPRTAYYEQYF.

The chain joins TRBV5-1 to TRBJ1-2; the D gene is possibly TRBD1 (6 bases). CDR1 SGHRS and CDR2 YFSETQ come from the germline V gene. This CDR3 is built from 15 residues. V lost 4 bases, J lost 0 bases, and 13 bases lay in between. The CDR3 region is CASSVGQPTNYGYTF. The CDR3 nucleotides read TGCGCCAGCAGCGTTGGACAGCCAACTAACTATGGCTACACCTTC.

This clone was found a few times. CDR3 in amino acids: CASSKTRVTDTQYF. The CDR3 coding sequence is TGTGCCAGCAGCAAGACTAGGGTCACAGATACGCAGTATTTT. V usage is TRBV11-3 and J usage is TRBJ2-3; TRBD2 might be the D (6 bases). The CDR3 is 14 amino acids. V gave up 5 bases and J gave up 2 bases, with 11 bases separating them. The V gene's germline CDR1 is SGHNT and CDR2 YENEEA.

The chain links TRBV4-1 to TRBJ2-4, with 13 bases matching TRBD2. The V and J ends lost 5 bases and 3 bases, in that order; junction bases with no gene match: 16. CDR1 MGHRA and CDR2 YSYEKL come from the germline V gene. The length of the CDR3 is 20 residues. CDR3 sequence (DNA): TGCGCCAGCAGCTCCGTCCAACTAGCGGGGGGGAACTGGGGCAAAAACATTCAGTACTTC. It encodes CASSSVQLAGGNWGKNIQYF.

This clone was counted only a few times. V gene TRBV7-2 combines with J gene TRBJ2-7; TRBD1 matches at 8 bases. The germline V gene encodes CDR1 SGHTA and CDR2 FQGNSA. The CDR3 covers 16 residues. V was clipped by 2 bases and J by 5 bases; unmatched bases: 11. The CDR3 DNA sequence: TGTGCCAGCAGCTTAAGGATCTTCGGACAGGGCCACGAGCAGTACTTC. Protein sequence: CASSLRIFGQGHEQYF.

J is TRBJ1-2 and V is TRBV2; possible D gene TRBD1, 6 bases. V shed 5 bases and J shed 0 bases, with 13 bases lying between them. This CDR3 has 15 residues. Germline V gene data show CDR1 as SNHLY and CDR2 as FYNNEI. The CDR3 DNA sequence: TGTGCCAGCAGTACGACAGGTGAAGCTAACTATGGCTACACCTTC. Amino acids: CASSTTGEANYGYTF.

This rearrangement joins TRBV19 to TRBJ2-3; TRBD2 matches at 7 bases. Germline V gene lookup returns CDR1 LNHDA and CDR2 SQIVND (reference sequence). Unmatched junction bases numbered 11, after V lost 5 bases and J lost 3 bases. The CDR3 covers 16 residues. CDR3 in DNA: TGTGCCAGTAGTCCCCAGGGATGGCGGGGGACAGATACGCAGTATTTT. Its protein is CASSPQGWRGTDTQYF.